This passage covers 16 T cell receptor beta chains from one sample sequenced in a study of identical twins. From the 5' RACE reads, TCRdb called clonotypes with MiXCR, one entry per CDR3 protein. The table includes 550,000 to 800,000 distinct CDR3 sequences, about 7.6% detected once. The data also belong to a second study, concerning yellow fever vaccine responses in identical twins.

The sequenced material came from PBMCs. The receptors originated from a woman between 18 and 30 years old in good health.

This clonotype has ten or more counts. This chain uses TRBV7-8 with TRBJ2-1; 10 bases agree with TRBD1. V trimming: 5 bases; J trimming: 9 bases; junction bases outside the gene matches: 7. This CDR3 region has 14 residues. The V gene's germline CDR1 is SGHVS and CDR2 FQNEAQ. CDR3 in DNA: TGTGCCAGCAGCGCGGGACAGGGGATCGGTGAGCAGTTCTTC. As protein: CASSAGQGIGEQFF.

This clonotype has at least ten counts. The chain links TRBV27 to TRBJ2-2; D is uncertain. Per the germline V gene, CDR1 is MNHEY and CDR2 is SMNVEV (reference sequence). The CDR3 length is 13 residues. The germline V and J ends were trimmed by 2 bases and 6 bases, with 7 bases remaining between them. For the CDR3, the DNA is TGTGCCAGCAGTTTACGGATCTCCGGGGAGCTGTTTTTT. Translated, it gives CASSLRISGELFF.

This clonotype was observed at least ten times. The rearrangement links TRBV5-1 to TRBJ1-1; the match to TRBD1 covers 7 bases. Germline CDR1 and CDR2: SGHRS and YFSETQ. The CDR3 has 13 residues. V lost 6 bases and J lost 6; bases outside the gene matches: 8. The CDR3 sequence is CASTDRVRAEAFF. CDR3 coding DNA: TGCGCCAGCACCGACAGGGTACGCGCTGAAGCTTTCTTT.

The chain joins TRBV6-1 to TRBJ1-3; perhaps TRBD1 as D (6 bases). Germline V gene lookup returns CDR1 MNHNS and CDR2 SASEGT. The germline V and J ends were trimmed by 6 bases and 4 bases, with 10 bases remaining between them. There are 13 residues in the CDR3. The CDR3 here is CASSPGQGNTIYF. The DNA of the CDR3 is TGTGCCAGCAGCCCCGGACAGGGAAACACCATATATTTT.

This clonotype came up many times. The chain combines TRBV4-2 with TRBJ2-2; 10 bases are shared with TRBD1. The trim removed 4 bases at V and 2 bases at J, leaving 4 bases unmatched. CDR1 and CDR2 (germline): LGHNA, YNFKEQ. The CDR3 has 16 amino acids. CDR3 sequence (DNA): TGTGCCAGCAGCCCCCGGGACAGGGGAAACACCGGGGAGCTGTTTTTT. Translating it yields CASSPRDRGNTGELFF.

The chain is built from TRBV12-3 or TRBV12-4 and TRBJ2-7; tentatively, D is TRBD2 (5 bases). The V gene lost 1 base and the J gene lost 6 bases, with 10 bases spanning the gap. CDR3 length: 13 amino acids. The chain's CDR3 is CASSLEYRGEQYF. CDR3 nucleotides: TGTGCCAGCAGTTTAGAATACCGGGGCGAGCAGTACTTC.

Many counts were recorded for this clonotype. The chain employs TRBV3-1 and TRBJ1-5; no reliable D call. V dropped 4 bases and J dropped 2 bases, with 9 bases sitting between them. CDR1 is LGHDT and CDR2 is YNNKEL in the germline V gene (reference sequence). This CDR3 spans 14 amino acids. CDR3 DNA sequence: TGTGCCAGCAGCCCCTCGGAGGGCAATCAGCCCCAGCATTTT. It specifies CASSPSEGNQPQHF. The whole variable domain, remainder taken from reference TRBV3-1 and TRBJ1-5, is DTAVSQTPKYLVTQMGNDKSIKCEQNLGHDTMYWYKQDSKKFLKIMFSYNNKELIINETVPNRFSPKSPDKAHLNLHINSLELGDSAVYFCASSPSEGNQPQHFGDGTRLSIL.

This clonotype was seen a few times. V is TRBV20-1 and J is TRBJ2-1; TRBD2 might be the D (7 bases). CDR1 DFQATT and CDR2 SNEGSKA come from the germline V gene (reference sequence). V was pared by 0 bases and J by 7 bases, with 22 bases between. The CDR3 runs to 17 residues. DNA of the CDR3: TGCAGTGCTAGAGATTCCCGCAAAGGACTAGGGGGGAATGAGCAGTTCTTC. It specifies CSARDSRKGLGGNEQFF.

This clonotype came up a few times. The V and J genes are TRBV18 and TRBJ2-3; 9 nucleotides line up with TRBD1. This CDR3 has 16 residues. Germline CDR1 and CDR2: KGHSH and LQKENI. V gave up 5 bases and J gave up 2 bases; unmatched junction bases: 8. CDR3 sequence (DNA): TGTGCCAGCTCAACACGAGGACAGGGGATCACAGATACGCAGTATTTT. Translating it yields CASSTRGQGITDTQYF. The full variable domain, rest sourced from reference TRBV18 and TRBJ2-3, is NAGVMQNPRHLVRRRGQEARLRCSPMKGHSHVYWYRQLPEEGLKFMVYLQKENIIDESGMPKERFSAEFPKEGPSILRIQQVVRGDSAAYFCASSTRGQGITDTQYFGPGTRLTVL.

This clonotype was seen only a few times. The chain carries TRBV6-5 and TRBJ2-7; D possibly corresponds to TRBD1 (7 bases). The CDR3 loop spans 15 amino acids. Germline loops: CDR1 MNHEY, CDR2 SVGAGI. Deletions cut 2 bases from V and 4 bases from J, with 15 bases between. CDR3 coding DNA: TGTGCCAGCAGTTACACCCAGGGGGGTCCTTACGAGCAGTACTTC. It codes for CASSYTQGGPYEQYF.

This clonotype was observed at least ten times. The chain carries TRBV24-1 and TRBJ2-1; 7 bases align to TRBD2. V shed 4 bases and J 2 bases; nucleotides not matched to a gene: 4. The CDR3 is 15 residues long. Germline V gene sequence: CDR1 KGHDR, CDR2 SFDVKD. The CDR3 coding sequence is TGTGCCACCAGTGACTCCGGGACTACCTACAATGAGCAGTTCTTC. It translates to CATSDSGTTYNEQFF.

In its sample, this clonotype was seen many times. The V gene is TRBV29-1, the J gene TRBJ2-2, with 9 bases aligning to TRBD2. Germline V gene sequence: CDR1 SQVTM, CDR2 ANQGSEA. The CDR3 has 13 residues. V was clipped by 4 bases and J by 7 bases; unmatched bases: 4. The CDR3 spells CSVGSGRNGELFF. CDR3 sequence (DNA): TGCAGCGTTGGGAGCGGGAGGAACGGGGAGCTGTTTTTT.

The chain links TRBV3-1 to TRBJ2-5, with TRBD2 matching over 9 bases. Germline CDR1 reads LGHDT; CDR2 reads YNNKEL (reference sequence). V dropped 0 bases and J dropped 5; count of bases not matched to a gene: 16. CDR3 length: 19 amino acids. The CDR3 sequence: CASSQDTGLAYIRSETQYF. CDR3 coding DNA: TGTGCCAGCAGCCAAGATACCGGACTAGCGTATATCCGATCGGAGACCCAGTACTTC.

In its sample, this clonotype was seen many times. CDR3 sequence: CASSRPGWNTGELFF. The CDR3 DNA reads TGCGCCAGCAGCCGCCCTGGTTGGAACACCGGGGAGCTGTTTTTT. The V call is TRBV5-1, the J call TRBJ2-2; no definite D call. V lost 4 bases to trimming and J lost 1 base, with 11 bases between them. The CDR3 totals 15 residues. Per germline, CDR1 SGHRS and CDR2 YFSETQ.

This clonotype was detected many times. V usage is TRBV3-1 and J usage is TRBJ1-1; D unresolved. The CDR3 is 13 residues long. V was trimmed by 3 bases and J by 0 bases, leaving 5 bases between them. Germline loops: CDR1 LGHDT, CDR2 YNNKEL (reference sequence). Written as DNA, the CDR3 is TGTGCCAGCAGCCACGCTGTGAACACTGAAGCTTTCTTT. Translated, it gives CASSHAVNTEAFF.

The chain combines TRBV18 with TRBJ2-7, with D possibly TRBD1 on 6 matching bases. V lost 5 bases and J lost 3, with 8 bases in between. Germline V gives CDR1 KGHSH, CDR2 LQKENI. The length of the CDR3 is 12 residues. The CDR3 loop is CASSEQGYEQYV. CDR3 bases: TGTGCCAGCTCAGAACAGGGCTACGAGCAGTACGTC.